This is a list of T cell receptor beta chains from one sample in a study of shared clonotypes between healthy human individuals. Repertoires were generated with immunoSEQ multiplex PCR, while TCRdb's copy carries only in-frame clones and drops some. The data hold over 2 million clones, with roughly 94% observed a single time. Sequenced material: naive CD4+ T cells sorted from blood. All receptors come from a man younger than 30 in good health. CDR3s include the opening cysteine and the closing phenylalanine or tryptophan. Each record gives: V gene, D gene, J gene, clone size, CDR3 protein, CDR3 DNA. The D gene is left open where the match is weak. A row's size may be missing; if present it is once, few, many or a size class.

v_gene: TRBV6-1
d_gene: NA
j_gene: TRBJ2-7
abundance: NA
CDR3aa: CASSEVGVTQYF
CDR3nt: TGTGCCAGCAGTGAAGTTGGGGTTACGCAGTACTTC

v_gene: TRBV6-5
d_gene: NA
j_gene: TRBJ2-3
abundance: NA
CDR3aa: CASSSGQTSTDTQYF
CDR3nt: TGTGCCAGCAGTTCTGGACAGACAAGCACAGATACGCAGTATTTT

v_gene: TRBV7-2
d_gene: NA
j_gene: TRBJ2-5
abundance: NA
CDR3aa: CASSLDRTKRETQYF
CDR3nt: TGTGCCAGCAGCTTAGATAGAACCAAGAGGGAGACCCAGTACTTC

v_gene: TRBV6-5
d_gene: NA
j_gene: TRBJ1-2
abundance: NA
CDR3aa: CASSSRRSGYTF
CDR3nt: TGTGCCAGCAGTTCCAGACGGTCTGGCTACACCTTC

v_gene: TRBV5-8
d_gene: NA
j_gene: TRBJ1-5
abundance: once
CDR3aa: CASSALDSYNQPQHF
CDR3nt: TGTGCCAGCAGCGCCTTAGACAGCTACAATCAGCCCCAGCATTTT

v_gene: TRBV5-1
d_gene: TRBD2
j_gene: TRBJ2-3
abundance: NA
CDR3aa: CASSLGLAGDSTDTQYF
CDR3nt: TGCGCCAGCAGCTTGGGACTAGCGGGAGATAGCACAGATACGCAGTATTTT

v_gene: TRBV25-1
d_gene: NA
j_gene: TRBJ2-4
abundance: NA
CDR3aa: CASSQTGPQYF
CDR3nt: TGTGCCAGCAGCCAAACCGGGCCTCAGTACTTC

v_gene: TRBV2
d_gene: TRBD1
j_gene: TRBJ1-5
abundance: NA
CDR3aa: CASRGTGGGQPQHF
CDR3nt: TGTGCCAGCAGGGGGACAGGGGGCGGGCAGCCCCAGCATTTT

v_gene: TRBV9
d_gene: TRBD1
j_gene: TRBJ1-6
abundance: NA
CDR3aa: CASSVEQGYNSPLHF
CDR3nt: TGTGCCAGCAGCGTAGAACAGGGGTATAATTCACCCCTCCACTTT

v_gene: TRBV28
d_gene: NA
j_gene: TRBJ1-2
abundance: NA
CDR3aa: CASSSPSGTGYGYTF
CDR3nt: TGTGCCAGCAGTTCCCCTAGTGGAACTGGCTATGGCTACACCTTC

v_gene: TRBV5-1
d_gene: NA
j_gene: TRBJ2-3
abundance: NA
CDR3aa: CASSKDLGGTDTQYF
CDR3nt: TGCGCCAGCAGCAAGGACTTAGGGGGCACAGATACGCAGTATTTT

v_gene: TRBV10-3
d_gene: NA
j_gene: TRBJ2-3
abundance: NA
CDR3aa: CAISAGPPYRVEQYF
CDR3nt: TGTGCCATCAGTGCAGGCCCCCCCTACAGGGTTGAACAGTATTTT

v_gene: TRBV2
d_gene: NA
j_gene: TRBJ1-6
abundance: NA
CDR3aa: CASRRGDSSYNSPLHF
CDR3nt: TGTGCCAGCCGTCGGGGTGATAGCTCCTATAATTCACCCCTCCACTTT

v_gene: TRBV2
d_gene: NA
j_gene: TRBJ1-1
abundance: NA
CDR3aa: CASSEREEAEAFF
CDR3nt: TGTGCCAGCAGTGAAAGGGAGGAGGCTGAAGCTTTCTTT

v_gene: TRBV14
d_gene: NA
j_gene: TRBJ1-1
abundance: NA
CDR3aa: CASSQRGLNTEAFF
CDR3nt: TGTGCCAGCAGCCAGCGCGGGCTGAACACTGAAGCTTTCTTT

v_gene: TRBV4-1
d_gene: NA
j_gene: TRBJ1-3
abundance: NA
CDR3aa: CASSQLGRAAEKDSGNTIYF
CDR3nt: TGCGCCAGCAGCCAGTTAGGTCGGGCAGCCGAAAAGGACTCTGGAAACACCATATATTTT

v_gene: TRBV9
d_gene: TRBD1
j_gene: TRBJ1-4
abundance: NA
CDR3aa: CASSALPGQGEEKLFF
CDR3nt: TGTGCCAGCAGCGCGCTACCGGGACAGGGCGAAGAAAAACTGTTTTTT

v_gene: TRBV6-1
d_gene: TRBD1
j_gene: TRBJ1-5
abundance: NA
CDR3aa: CASSGQGPLQHF
CDR3nt: TGTGCCAGCAGCGGACAGGGGCCCCTACAGCATTTT

v_gene: TRBV30
d_gene: NA
j_gene: TRBJ1-2
abundance: NA
CDR3aa: CAWSVQNGAREGYTF
CDR3nt: TGTGCCTGGAGTGTACAAAATGGGGCGCGGGAAGGCTACACCTTC

v_gene: TRBV10-2
d_gene: NA
j_gene: TRBJ2-7
abundance: NA
CDR3aa: CASRDSHFSSYEQYF
CDR3nt: TGCGCCAGCAGAGACAGCCACTTTAGCTCCTACGAGCAGTACTTC

v_gene: TRBV12-5
d_gene: NA
j_gene: TRBJ2-7
abundance: NA
CDR3aa: CASGLVNAVAYEQYF
CDR3nt: TGTGCTAGTGGTTTGGTAAATGCGGTCGCTTACGAGCAGTACTTC

v_gene: TRBV7-9
d_gene: TRBD1
j_gene: TRBJ1-2
abundance: NA
CDR3aa: CASSVTEGAGYTF
CDR3nt: TGTGCCAGCAGCGTGACAGAGGGGGCTGGCTACACCTTC

v_gene: TRBV6-5
d_gene: TRBD1
j_gene: TRBJ1-2
abundance: NA
CDR3aa: CASSYRGTGGLDGYTF
CDR3nt: TGTGCCAGCAGTTACAGAGGGACAGGGGGTTTAGATGGCTACACCTTC

v_gene: TRBV1
d_gene: NA
j_gene: TRBJ1-3
abundance: NA
CDR3aa: CTSSQDRFRGSGNTIYF
CDR3nt: TGCACCAGCAGTCAAGATAGGTTCAGGGGCTCTGGAAACACCATATATTTT

v_gene: TRBV28
d_gene: NA
j_gene: TRBJ1-2
abundance: NA
CDR3aa: CASSRQGIYGYTF
CDR3nt: TGTGCCAGCAGTCGTCAAGGAATCTATGGCTACACCTTC

v_gene: TRBV10-3
d_gene: TRBD2
j_gene: TRBJ2-1
abundance: NA
CDR3aa: CAIRGAGSGRTYNEQFF
CDR3nt: TGTGCCATCAGGGGCGCAGGGAGCGGGAGGACCTACAATGAGCAGTTCTTC

v_gene: TRBV29-1
d_gene: NA
j_gene: TRBJ2-7
abundance: NA
CDR3aa: CSVEQGSSYEQYF
CDR3nt: TGCAGCGTTGAGCAGGGGAGCTCCTACGAGCAGTACTTC

v_gene: TRBV28
d_gene: TRBD1
j_gene: TRBJ2-7
abundance: NA
CDR3aa: CASSSPGGRGYEQYF
CDR3nt: TGTGCCAGCAGTTCCCCAGGGGGCCGGGGGTACGAGCAGTACTTC

v_gene: TRBV7-9
d_gene: TRBD1
j_gene: TRBJ2-4
abundance: once
CDR3aa: CASSPGQGRVIQYF
CDR3nt: TGTGCCAGCAGCCCTGGACAGGGACGGGTCATTCAGTACTTC

v_gene: TRBV6-1
d_gene: TRBD1
j_gene: TRBJ1-6
abundance: NA
CDR3aa: CASSLGTDHNSPLHF
CDR3nt: TGTGCCAGCAGTTTGGGGACAGATCATAATTCACCCCTCCACTTT

v_gene: TRBV30
d_gene: NA
j_gene: TRBJ1-5
abundance: NA
CDR3aa: CAWSVSYSNQPQHF
CDR3nt: TGTGCCTGGAGTGTGTCCTATAGCAATCAGCCCCAGCATTTT

v_gene: TRBV9
d_gene: TRBD2
j_gene: TRBJ2-1
abundance: NA
CDR3aa: CASSPRNSGRASSEQFF
CDR3nt: TGTGCCAGCAGCCCCCGGAATAGCGGGAGGGCCTCGAGTGAGCAGTTCTTC

v_gene: TRBV5-6
d_gene: NA
j_gene: TRBJ1-2
abundance: once
CDR3aa: CASSSGTAAIYGYTF
CDR3nt: TGTGCCAGCAGCTCTGGGACCGCAGCGATCTATGGCTACACCTTC

v_gene: TRBV30
d_gene: TRBD1
j_gene: TRBJ1-2
abundance: once
CDR3aa: CAWSFPGQGYGNYGYTF
CDR3nt: TGTGCCTGGAGTTTTCCGGGACAGGGGTATGGAAACTATGGCTACACCTTC

v_gene: TRBV10-3
d_gene: NA
j_gene: TRBJ2-5
abundance: NA
CDR3aa: CAISGGEQETQYF
CDR3nt: TGTGCCATCAGTGGTGGGGAGCAAGAGACCCAGTACTTC

v_gene: TRBV18
d_gene: NA
j_gene: TRBJ1-3
abundance: NA
CDR3aa: CASSPPGGHGNTIYF
CDR3nt: TGTGCCAGCTCACCACCAGGGGGGCATGGAAACACCATATATTTT

v_gene: TRBV19
d_gene: TRBD2
j_gene: TRBJ2-1
abundance: NA
CDR3aa: CASKASSGRNEQFF
CDR3nt: TGTGCCAGTAAGGCGTCTAGCGGGCGCAATGAGCAGTTCTTC

v_gene: TRBV10-1
d_gene: NA
j_gene: TRBJ2-3
abundance: NA
CDR3aa: CASSERSTDTQYF
CDR3nt: TGCGCCAGCAGTGAGAGGAGCACAGATACGCAGTATTTT

v_gene: TRBV7-2
d_gene: NA
j_gene: TRBJ2-1
abundance: NA
CDR3aa: CASSRGDGVYNEQFF
CDR3nt: TGTGCCAGCAGTCGCGGGGACGGGGTGTACAATGAGCAGTTCTTC

v_gene: TRBV6-6
d_gene: NA
j_gene: TRBJ1-4
abundance: NA
CDR3aa: CASSLGGTDEKLFF
CDR3nt: TGTGCCAGCAGTTTAGGGGGGACGGATGAAAAACTGTTTTTT

v_gene: TRBV6-5
d_gene: TRBD1
j_gene: TRBJ2-7
abundance: NA
CDR3aa: CASSRQRDRTYEQYF
CDR3nt: TGTGCCAGCAGCCGGCAACGGGACAGAACCTACGAGCAGTACTTC

v_gene: TRBV2
d_gene: TRBD1
j_gene: TRBJ1-4
abundance: NA
CDR3aa: CASKEQGTNEKLFF
CDR3nt: TGTGCCAGCAAGGAACAGGGGACAAATGAAAAACTGTTTTTT

v_gene: TRBV5-4
d_gene: TRBD1
j_gene: TRBJ2-7
abundance: NA
CDR3aa: CASSSMGQGRYEQYF
CDR3nt: TGTGCCAGCAGCTCCATGGGACAGGGACGCTACGAGCAGTACTTC

v_gene: TRBV10-3
d_gene: NA
j_gene: TRBJ2-3
abundance: NA
CDR3aa: CAISPKEYTQYF
CDR3nt: TGTGCCATCAGCCCGAAGGAGTATACGCAGTATTTT

v_gene: TRBV13
d_gene: TRBD2
j_gene: TRBJ2-7
abundance: NA
CDR3aa: CASSSDISGTYF
CDR3nt: TGTGCCAGCAGCTCCGACATCAGCGGGACCTACTTC

v_gene: TRBV18
d_gene: NA
j_gene: TRBJ1-1
abundance: NA
CDR3aa: CASEGLGRMNTEAFF
CDR3nt: TGTGCCAGCGAGGGCCTAGGACGGATGAACACTGAAGCTTTCTTT